This T cell receptor (beta chain) was captured in a study of shared clonotypes between healthy human individuals. Study-wide background: CD4 naive and memory got three plates each, CD8 naive two, CD8 memory one.

Between the trimmed V and J ends, which lost 7 bases and 0 bases, there was a span of 16 bases. CDR3 length equals 16 residues. CDR1 LNHDA and CDR2 SQIVND come from the germline V gene (reference sequence). This clone was picked up one time. Its antigen remains unidentified. General observations from the study: The low donor count limited represented genetic and exposure-history diversity.

The table came from immunoSEQ multiplex PCR; TCRdb's copy has only in-frame clones and leaves some out. The table lists approximately 530,000 clones, about 96% of them singletons. Sequencing was carried out using naive CD4+ T cells sorted from blood. Subset reported: CD45RA+ positively selected. The chain joins TRBV19 to TRBJ1-5, with TRBD1 as a possible D gene (6 bases). The clonotype was recovered from a woman in her thirties in good health. CDR3 coding DNA: TGTGCCAGTACCTTGAGAGGGGGATATAGCAATCAGCCCCAGCATTTT. Protein sequence: CASTLRGGYSNQPQHF.